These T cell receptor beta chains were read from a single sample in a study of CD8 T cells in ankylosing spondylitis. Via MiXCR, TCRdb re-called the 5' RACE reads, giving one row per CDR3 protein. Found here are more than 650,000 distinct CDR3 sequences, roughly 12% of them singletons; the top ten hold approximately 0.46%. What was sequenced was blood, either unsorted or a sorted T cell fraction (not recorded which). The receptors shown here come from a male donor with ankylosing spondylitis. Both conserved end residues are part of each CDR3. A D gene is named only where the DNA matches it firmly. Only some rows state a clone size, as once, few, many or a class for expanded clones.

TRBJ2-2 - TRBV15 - TGTGCCACCAGCAGTCAGGGCAGCGGGGAGCTGTTTTTT CATSSQGSGELFF
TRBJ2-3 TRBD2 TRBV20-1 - TGCAGTGCTACCAATAGCGGGGGGGCTGGAGATACGCAGTATTTT CSATNSGGAGDTQYF
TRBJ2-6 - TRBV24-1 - TGTGCCACCAGTGCTCAGGACTGGCCCTACTCTGGGGCCAACGTCCTGACTTTC CATSAQDWPYSGANVLTF
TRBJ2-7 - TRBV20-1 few TGCAGTGCTAGAGCCCCCGAGGGAGACTACGAGCAGTACTTC CSARAPEGDYEQYF
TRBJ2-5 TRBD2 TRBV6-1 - TGTGCCAGCATACGGCTAGCGGGAGGAGAGACCCAGTACTTC CASIRLAGGETQYF
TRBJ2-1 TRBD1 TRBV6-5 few TGTGCCAGCAGTTTTGGACAGGGGCAGAGTTACAATGAGCAGTTCTTC CASSFGQGQSYNEQFF
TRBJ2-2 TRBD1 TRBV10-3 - TGTGCCATCAGTGAACGAGGGAAACAGGGGGCATCCGGGGAGCTGTTTTTT CAISERGKQGASGELFF
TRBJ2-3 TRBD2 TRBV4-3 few TGCGCCAGCAGCCAAGAAGTGCCGGGGGGGTACACAGATACGCAGTATTTT CASSQEVPGGYTDTQYF
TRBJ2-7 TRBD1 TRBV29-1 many TGCAGCGTTCAGACAGGGGACGAGCAGTACTTC CSVQTGDEQYF
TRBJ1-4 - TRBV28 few TGTGCCAGCAGTTTTCCCGACTCGGACGCTGAAAAACTGTTTTTT CASSFPDSDAEKLFF
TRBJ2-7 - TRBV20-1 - TGCAGTGCTAAACTACCCTTTGATAACGAGCAGTACTTC CSAKLPFDNEQYF
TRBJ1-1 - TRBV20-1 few TGCAGTGCTGGGGGGGGCGGGACTGAAGCTTTCTTT CSAGGGGTEAFF
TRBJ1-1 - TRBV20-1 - TGCAGTGCTGGAAGGGACGTGAACACTGAAGCTTTCTTT CSAGRDVNTEAFF
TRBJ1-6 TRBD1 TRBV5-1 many TGCGCCAGCAGCTCCACGGACAGGCGCGGTTCACCCCTCCACTTT CASSSTDRRGSPLHF
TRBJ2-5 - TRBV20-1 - TGCAGTGCTAGAGATAGTGGCAGAATCCAAGAGACCCAGTACTTC CSARDSGRIQETQYF
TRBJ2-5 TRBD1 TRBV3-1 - TGTGCCACGGGACAGCGAATCGGACAAGAGACCCAGTACTTC CATGQRIGQETQYF
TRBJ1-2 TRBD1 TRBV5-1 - TGCGCCAGCAGCTTGGGGACAGGGATGGATGGCTACACCTTC CASSLGTGMDGYTF
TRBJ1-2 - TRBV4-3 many TGCGCCAGCAGCCAGGAGGGACCGGCTGTGGGCTACACCTTC CASSQEGPAVGYTF
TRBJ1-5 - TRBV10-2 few TGCGCCAGCAGTGAGTCGACTCGAAACCAGCCCCAGCATTTT CASSESTRNQPQHF
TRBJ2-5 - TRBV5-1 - TGCGCCAGCAGCTGGGCCCAGTCAGGACAGCCAGAGACCCAGTACTTC CASSWAQSGQPETQYF
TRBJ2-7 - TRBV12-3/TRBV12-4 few TGTGCCAGCAGTCTTCGGGGGACACCTAACTTC CASSLRGTPNF
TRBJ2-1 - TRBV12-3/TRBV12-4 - TGTGCCAGCAGTTTAAGTGGCAGGGTAGCCTACAATGAGCAGTTCTTC CASSLSGRVAYNEQFF
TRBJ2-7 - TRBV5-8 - TGTGCCAGCAGCTTAAAGGTTCGGTACGAGCAGTACTTC CASSLKVRYEQYF
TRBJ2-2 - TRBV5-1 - TGCGCCAGCAGCTTACGGGGCTACACCGCGGAGCTGTTTTTT CASSLRGYTAELFF
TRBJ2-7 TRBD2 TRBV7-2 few TGTGCCAGCAGACCGGACCGGGAGGGCGAGCAGTACTTC CASRPDREGEQYF
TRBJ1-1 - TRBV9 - TGTGCCAGCAGCCCACGATCCGGGACCGCTGAAGCTTTCTTT CASSPRSGTAEAFF
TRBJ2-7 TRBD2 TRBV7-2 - TGTGCCAGCAGCTTCAAGACGGGGGGGTGGGAGCAGTACTTC CASSFKTGGWEQYF
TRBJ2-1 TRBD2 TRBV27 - TGTGCCAGCAGTTTATCGAGCGGGACTAGCGAAAGCTCCTACAATGAGCAGTTCTTC CASSLSSGTSESSYNEQFF
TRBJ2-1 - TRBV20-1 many TGCAGTGCCAGGTCGGTAAATGAGCAGTTCTTC CSARSVNEQFF
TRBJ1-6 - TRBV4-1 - TGCGCCAGCAGCCAGGAAATGGGACGGACAAATTCACCCCTCCACTTT CASSQEMGRTNSPLHF
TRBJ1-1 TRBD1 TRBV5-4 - TGTGCCAGCAGACGCGGGACAGGTGATAACACTGAAGCTTTCTTT CASRRGTGDNTEAFF
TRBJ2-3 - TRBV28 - TGTGCCAGCAGTCGTTCTCCCCGAGCAGATACGCAGTATTTT CASSRSPRADTQYF
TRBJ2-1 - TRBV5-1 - TGCGCCAGCAGCTACGGGGACGGCTACAATGAGCAGTTCTTC CASSYGDGYNEQFF
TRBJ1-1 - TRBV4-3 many TGCGCCAGCAGCCACTCGGGGAGGAACACTGAAGCTTTCTTT CASSHSGRNTEAFF
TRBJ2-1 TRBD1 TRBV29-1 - TGCAGCATCCGGACAGGGGGCAGGGATGAGCAGTTCTTC CSIRTGGRDEQFF
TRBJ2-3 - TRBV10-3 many TGTGCCATCAGTGTAGAGGGGAGCACAGATACGCAGTATTTT CAISVEGSTDTQYF
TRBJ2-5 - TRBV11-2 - TGTGCCAGCAGCCCCTCGAGGATACAGGGGACCCAGTACTTC CASSPSRIQGTQYF
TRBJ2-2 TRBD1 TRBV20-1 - TGCAGTGCTAGAGAGAGGACAGGGGGCTCCGGGGAGCTGTTTTTT CSARERTGGSGELFF